This TCR beta chain stems from a study of cytomegalovirus exposure and HLA in healthy donors. Study-level information: Across under 450 genotyped donors, approximately 81% landed in the Caucasian-associated ancestry cluster.

Per the germline V gene, CDR1 is SGHDT and CDR2 is YYEEEE. With 4 bases clipped from V and 3 bases from J, the junction kept 5 bases outside the gene matches. The CDR3 runs 16 residues. The PCR made use of 60 Vbeta and 13 Jbeta primers. Source study methods: An analysis that came later counted 70 million to 100 million unique TCR beta chains, around 12 million shared. Clones were read by immunoSEQ multiplex PCR, and TCRdb kept only the in-frame ones, dropping some. That table is the source of V, J and clone size, and D and trimming were worked out from the DNA. The repertoire holds 100,000 to 150,000 clones, with about 78% as singletons.

The gene calls are TRBV5-6 and TRBJ2-5, with 14 bases lining up with TRBD2. The sequence was obtained from a human donor in good health. Material: PBMCs. In nucleotides, the CDR3 is TGTGCCAGCAGCCAGGGACTAGCGGGAGCGGAAGAGACCCAGTACTTC. This translates into CASSQGLAGAEETQYF.